This TCR beta chain was recorded in a study of blood T cells in healthy people across ages. This clonotype was counted between two and nine times. Primers used in a second PCR of roughly 7 to 12 cycles were a sample-barcoded 5' primer and a J-beta primer mix. TCRdb reprocessed the 5' RACE reads with MiXCR, giving one entry per CDR3 protein. The profile covers approximately 940,000 distinct CDR3 sequences, with roughly 48% appearing a single time and roughly 13% taken by the ten largest. From germline, CDR1 is SGHVS and CDR2 FNYEAQ. V lost 0 bases to trimming and J lost 4 bases, with 9 bases between them. This CDR3 spans 14 amino acids.

The sequencing sample was made of blood. The sequence came from a young man in good health. The chain carries TRBV7-6 and TRBJ1-2; D gene unclear. The CDR3 sequence is CASSLAGSPYGYTF. The CDR3 nucleotides are TGTGCCAGCAGCTTAGCTGGCAGCCCCTATGGCTACACCTTC.